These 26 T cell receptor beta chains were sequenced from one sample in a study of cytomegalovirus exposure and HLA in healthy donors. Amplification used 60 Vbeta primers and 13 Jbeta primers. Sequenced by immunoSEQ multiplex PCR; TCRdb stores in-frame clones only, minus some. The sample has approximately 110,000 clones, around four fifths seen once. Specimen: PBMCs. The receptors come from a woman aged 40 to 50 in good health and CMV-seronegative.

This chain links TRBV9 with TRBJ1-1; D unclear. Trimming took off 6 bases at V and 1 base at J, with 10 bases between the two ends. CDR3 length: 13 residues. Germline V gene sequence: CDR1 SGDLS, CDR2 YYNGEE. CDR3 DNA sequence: TGTGCCAGCAACTCCGCCGGGAACACTGAAGCTTTCTTT. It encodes CASNSAGNTEAFF. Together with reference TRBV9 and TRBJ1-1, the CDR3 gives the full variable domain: DSGVTQTPKHLITATGQRVTLRCSPRSGDLSVYWYQQSLDQGLQFLIQYYNGEERAKGNILERFSAQQFPDLHSELNLSSLELGDSALYFCASNSAGNTEAFFGQGTRLTVV.

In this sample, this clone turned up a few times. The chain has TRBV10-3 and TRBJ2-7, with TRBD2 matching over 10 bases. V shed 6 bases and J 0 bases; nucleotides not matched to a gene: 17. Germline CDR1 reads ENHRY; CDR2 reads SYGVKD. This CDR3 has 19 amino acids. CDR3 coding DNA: TGTGCCATCAGACAGGGGCTAGCGGGAGCGAAGCCTGACTCCTACGAGCAGTACTTC. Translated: CAIRQGLAGAKPDSYEQYF.

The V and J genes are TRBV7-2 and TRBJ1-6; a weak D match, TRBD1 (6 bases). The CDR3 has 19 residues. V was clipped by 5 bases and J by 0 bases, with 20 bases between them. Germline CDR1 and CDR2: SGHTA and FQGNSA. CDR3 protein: CASSPPKQGIPSYNSPLHF. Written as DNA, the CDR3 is TGTGCCAGCAGCCCCCCAAAGCAGGGGATACCCTCCTATAATTCACCCCTCCACTTT.

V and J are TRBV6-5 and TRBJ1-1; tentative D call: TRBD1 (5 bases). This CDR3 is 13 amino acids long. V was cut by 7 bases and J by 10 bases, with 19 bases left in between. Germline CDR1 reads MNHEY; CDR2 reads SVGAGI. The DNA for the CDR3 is TGTGCCAGCAAGGTGGGCTACAGAACAGGAGCTTTCTTT. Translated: CASKVGYRTGAFF.

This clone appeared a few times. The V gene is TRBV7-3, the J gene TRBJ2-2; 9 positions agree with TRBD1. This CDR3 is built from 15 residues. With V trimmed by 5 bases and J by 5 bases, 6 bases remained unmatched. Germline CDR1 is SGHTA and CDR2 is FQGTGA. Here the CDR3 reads CASSAGQGETGELFF. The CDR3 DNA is TGTGCCAGCAGCGCGGGACAGGGCGAAACCGGGGAGCTGTTTTTT.

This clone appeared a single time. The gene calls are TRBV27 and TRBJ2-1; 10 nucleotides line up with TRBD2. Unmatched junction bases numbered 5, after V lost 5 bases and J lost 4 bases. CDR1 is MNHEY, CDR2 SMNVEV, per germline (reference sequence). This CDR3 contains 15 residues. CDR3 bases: TGTGCCAGCAGTGTAGGACTAGCGGATTACAATGAGCAGTTCTTC. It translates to CASSVGLADYNEQFF.

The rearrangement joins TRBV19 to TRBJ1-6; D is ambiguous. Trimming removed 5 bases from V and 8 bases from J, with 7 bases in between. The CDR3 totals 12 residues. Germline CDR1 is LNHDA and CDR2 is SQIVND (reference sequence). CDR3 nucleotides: TGTGCCAGTAGTGTACGGGATTCACCCCTCCACTTT. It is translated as CASSVRDSPLHF.

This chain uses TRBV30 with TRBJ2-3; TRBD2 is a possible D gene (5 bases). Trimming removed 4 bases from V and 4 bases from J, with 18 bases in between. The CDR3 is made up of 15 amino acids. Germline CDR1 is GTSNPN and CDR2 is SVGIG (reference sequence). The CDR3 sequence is CAWTWSRRGPDTQYF. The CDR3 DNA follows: TGTGCCTGGACGTGGTCCCGACGGGGTCCAGATACGCAGTATTTT.

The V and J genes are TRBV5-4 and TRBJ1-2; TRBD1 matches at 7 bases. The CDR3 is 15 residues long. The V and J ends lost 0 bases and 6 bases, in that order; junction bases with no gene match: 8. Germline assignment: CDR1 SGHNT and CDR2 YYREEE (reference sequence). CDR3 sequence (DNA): TGTGCCAGCAGCTTGGATTTCCCTACAGGGGATGGCTACACCTTC. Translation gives CASSLDFPTGDGYTF.

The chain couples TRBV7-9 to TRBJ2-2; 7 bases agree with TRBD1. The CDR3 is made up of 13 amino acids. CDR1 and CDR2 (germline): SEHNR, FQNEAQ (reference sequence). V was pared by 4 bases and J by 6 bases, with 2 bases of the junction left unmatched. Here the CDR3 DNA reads TGTGCCAGCAGCTCTACAGGGGCCGGGGAGCTGTTTTTT. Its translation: CASSSTGAGELFF. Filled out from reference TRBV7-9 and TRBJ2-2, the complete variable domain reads DTGVSQNPRHKITKRGQNVTFRCDPISEHNRLYWYRQTLGQGPEFLTYFQNEAQLEKSRLLSDRFSAERPKGSFSTLEIQRTEQGDSAMYLCASSSTGAGELFFGEGSRLTVL.

CDR3 nucleotide sequence: TGTGCCAGCAGTGACCGTTTCGGACAGAGAGATAATTCACCCCTCCACTTT. Translating gives CASSDRFGQRDNSPLHF. The chain links TRBV6-1 to TRBJ1-6; D is possibly TRBD1 (6 bases). From germline, CDR1 is MNHNS and CDR2 SASEGT. The CDR3 extends over 17 amino acids. V lost 3 bases, J lost 5 bases, and 17 bases lay in between.

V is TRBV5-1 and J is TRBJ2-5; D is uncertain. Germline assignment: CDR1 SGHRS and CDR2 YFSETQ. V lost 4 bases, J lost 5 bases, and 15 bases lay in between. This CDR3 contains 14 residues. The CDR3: CASSRDLSAETQYF. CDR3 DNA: TGCGCCAGCAGCCGTGACTTGAGCGCGGAGACCCAGTACTTC.

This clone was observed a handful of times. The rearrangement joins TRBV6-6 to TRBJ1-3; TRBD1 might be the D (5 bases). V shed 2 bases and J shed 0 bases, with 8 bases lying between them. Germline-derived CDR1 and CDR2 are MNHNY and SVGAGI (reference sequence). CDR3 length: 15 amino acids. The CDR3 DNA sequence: TGTGCCAGCAGTTACGACAGAGCCTCTGGAAACACCATATATTTT. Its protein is CASSYDRASGNTIYF.

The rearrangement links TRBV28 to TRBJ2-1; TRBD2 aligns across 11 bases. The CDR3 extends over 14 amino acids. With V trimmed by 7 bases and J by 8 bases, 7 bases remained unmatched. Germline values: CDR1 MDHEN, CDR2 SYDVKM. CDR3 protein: CASMLAGGGDEQFF. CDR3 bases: TGTGCCAGCATGTTAGCGGGAGGGGGTGATGAGCAGTTCTTC.

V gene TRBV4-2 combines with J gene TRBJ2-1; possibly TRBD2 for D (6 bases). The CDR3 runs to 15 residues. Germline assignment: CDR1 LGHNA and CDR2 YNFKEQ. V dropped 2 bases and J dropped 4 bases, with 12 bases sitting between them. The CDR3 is CASSQSGQGYNEQFF. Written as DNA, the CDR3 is TGTGCCAGCAGCCAAAGCGGGCAAGGTTACAATGAGCAGTTCTTC.

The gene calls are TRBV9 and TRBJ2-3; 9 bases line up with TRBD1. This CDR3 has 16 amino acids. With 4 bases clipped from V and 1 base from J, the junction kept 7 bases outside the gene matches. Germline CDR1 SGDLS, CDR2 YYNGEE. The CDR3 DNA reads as TGTGCCAGCAGCCAGAGACAGGGGGTAGGCACAGATACGCAGTATTTT. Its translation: CASSQRQGVGTDTQYF.

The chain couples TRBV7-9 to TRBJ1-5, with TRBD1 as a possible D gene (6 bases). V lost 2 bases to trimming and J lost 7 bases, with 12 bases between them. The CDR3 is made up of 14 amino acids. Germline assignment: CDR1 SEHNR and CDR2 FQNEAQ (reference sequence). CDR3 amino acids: CASSLLGRGQPQHF. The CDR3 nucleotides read TGTGCCAGCAGCTTATTGGGGAGGGGGCAGCCCCAGCATTTT.

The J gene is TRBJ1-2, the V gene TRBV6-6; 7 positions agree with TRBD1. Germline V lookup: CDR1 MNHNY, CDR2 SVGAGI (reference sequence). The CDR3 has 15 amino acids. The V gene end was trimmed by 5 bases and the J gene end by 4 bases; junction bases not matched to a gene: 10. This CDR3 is CASSQDRSSLYGYTF. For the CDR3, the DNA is TGTGCCAGCAGTCAGGACAGGTCTTCACTCTATGGCTACACCTTC.

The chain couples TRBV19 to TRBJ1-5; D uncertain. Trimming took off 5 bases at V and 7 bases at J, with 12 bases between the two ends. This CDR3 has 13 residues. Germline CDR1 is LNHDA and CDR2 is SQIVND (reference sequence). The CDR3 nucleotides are TGTGCCAGTAGTCCCTCCCTTATCCAGCCCCAGCATTTT. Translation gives CASSPSLIQPQHF.

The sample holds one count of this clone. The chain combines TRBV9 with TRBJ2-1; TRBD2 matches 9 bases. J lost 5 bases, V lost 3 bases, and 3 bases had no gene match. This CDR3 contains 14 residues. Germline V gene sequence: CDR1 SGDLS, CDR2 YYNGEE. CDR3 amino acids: CASSETSGHNEQFF. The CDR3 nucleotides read TGTGCCAGCAGCGAGACTAGCGGACACAATGAGCAGTTCTTC. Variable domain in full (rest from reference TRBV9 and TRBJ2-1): DSGVTQTPKHLITATGQRVTLRCSPRSGDLSVYWYQQSLDQGLQFLIQYYNGEERAKGNILERFSAQQFPDLHSELNLSSLELGDSALYFCASSETSGHNEQFFGPGTRLTVL.

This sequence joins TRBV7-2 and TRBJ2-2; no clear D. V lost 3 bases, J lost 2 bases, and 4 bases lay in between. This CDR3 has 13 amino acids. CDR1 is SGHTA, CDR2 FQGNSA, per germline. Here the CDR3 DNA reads TGTGCCAGCAGCTTTTCAAACACCGGGGAGCTGTTTTTT. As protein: CASSFSNTGELFF.

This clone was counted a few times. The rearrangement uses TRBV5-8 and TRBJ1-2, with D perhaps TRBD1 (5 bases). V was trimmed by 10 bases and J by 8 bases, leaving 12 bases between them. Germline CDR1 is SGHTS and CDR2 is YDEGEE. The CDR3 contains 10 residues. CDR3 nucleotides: TGTGCCTTCAGGGTTGGCGGCTACACCTTC. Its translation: CAFRVGGYTF.

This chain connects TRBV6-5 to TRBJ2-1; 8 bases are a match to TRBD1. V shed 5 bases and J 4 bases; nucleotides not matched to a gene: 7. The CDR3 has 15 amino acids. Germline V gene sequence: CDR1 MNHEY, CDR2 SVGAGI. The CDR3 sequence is CASSLPRGRYNEQFF. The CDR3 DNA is TGTGCCAGCAGTCTACCCAGGGGGCGGTACAATGAGCAGTTCTTC.

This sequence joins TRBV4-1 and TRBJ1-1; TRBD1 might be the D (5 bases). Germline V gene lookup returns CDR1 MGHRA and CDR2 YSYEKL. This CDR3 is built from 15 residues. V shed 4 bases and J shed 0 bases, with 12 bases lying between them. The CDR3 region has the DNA TGCGCCAGCAGCCCTCTTGGGGCCCTGAACACTGAAGCTTTCTTT. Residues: CASSPLGALNTEAFF.

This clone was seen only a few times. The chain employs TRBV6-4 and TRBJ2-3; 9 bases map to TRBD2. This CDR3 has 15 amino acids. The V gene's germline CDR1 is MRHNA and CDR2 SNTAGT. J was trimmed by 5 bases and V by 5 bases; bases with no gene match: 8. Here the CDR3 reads CASSRSGGSGDTQYF. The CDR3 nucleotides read TGTGCCAGCAGTCGTAGCGGGGGATCGGGAGATACGCAGTATTTT.

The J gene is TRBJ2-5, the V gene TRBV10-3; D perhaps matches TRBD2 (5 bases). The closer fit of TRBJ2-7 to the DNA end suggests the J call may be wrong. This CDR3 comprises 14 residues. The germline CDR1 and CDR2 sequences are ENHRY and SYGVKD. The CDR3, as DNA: TGTGCCATCAGTGAGTACGAGGGATCCTACGAGCAGTACTTC. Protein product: CAISEYEGSYEQYF.